This T cell receptor beta chain was found in a study of T cells after yellow fever vaccination. Looking at the study overall: Preparation used SMART-Seq v4 Ultra Low Input for the low-cell-number fractions. Study observations and caveats: Contaminants from the bulk population, in the form of abundant clonotypes, could be found in FACS-sorted repertoires. Peak timing came faster in the weaker secondary response, day 5 versus 15. Post-booster samples contained most primary-vaccination clones (approximately 96% CD4, approximately 88% CD8).

This clonotype was recorded many times. Its target is unknown. Each CDR3 protein is one row after TCRdb ran MiXCR on the 5' RACE reads. The sample lists about 120,000 distinct CDR3 sequences, 6.5% to 9% occurring once. The CDR3 contains 15 residues. Germline V CDR1 and CDR2: WSHSY, SAAADI. J gave up 5 bases and V 7 bases, and 6 bases lay outside the gene matches. The TCR sequence derives from a man aged 18 to 29 who received the YFV17D yellow fever vaccine. The V and J genes are TRBV10-2 and TRBJ2-1; 12 nucleotides match TRBD1. This specimen consisted of CD4+ T cells sorted from PBMCs, obtained about 49 days after the first yellow fever vaccination. CDR3 protein: CASNPGQGAHNEQFF. The CDR3 DNA reads TGCGCCAGCAACCCGGGACAGGGGGCACACAATGAGCAGTTCTTC.